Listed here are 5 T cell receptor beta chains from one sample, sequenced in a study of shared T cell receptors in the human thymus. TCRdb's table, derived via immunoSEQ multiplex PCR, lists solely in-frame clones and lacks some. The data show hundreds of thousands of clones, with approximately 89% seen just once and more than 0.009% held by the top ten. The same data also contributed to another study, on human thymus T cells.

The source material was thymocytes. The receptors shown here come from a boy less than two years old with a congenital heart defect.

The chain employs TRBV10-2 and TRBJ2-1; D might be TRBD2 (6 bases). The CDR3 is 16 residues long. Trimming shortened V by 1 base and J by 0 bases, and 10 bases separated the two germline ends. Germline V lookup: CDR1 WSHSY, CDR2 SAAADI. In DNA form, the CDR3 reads TGCGCCAGCAGTGAGTTTGTAGCGGCCTCCTACAATGAGCAGTTCTTC. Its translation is CASSEFVAASYNEQFF.

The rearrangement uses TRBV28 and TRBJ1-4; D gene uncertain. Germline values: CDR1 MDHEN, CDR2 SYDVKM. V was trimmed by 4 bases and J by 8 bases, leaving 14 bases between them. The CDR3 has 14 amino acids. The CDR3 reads CASSSFGASEKLFF. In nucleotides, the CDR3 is TGTGCCAGCAGTTCCTTCGGTGCGTCCGAAAAACTGTTTTTT.

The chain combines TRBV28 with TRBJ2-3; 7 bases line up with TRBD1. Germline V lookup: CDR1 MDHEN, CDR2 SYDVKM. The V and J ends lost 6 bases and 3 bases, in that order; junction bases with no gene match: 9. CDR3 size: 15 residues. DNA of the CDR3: TGTGCCAGCAGCAACCGGGACAGAACAACAGATACGCAGTATTTT. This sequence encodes CASSNRDRTTDTQYF. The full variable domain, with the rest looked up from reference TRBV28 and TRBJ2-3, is DVKVTQSSRYLVKRTGEKVFLECVQDMDHENMFWYRQDPGLGLRLIYFSYDVKMKEKGDIPEGYSVSREKKERFSLILESASTNQTSMYLCASSNRDRTTDTQYFGPGTRLTVL.

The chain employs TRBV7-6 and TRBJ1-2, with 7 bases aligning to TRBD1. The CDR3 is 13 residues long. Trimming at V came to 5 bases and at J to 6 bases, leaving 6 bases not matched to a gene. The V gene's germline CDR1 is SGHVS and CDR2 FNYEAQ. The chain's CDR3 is CASSDGTVNGYTF. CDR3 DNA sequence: TGTGCCAGCAGCGATGGGACAGTGAATGGCTACACCTTC.

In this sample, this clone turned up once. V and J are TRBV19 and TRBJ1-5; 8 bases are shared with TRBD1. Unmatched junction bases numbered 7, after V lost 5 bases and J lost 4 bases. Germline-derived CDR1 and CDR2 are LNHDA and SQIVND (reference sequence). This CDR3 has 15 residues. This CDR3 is CASSGDRPKNQPQHF. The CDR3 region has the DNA TGTGCCAGTAGTGGGGACAGGCCGAAGAATCAGCCCCAGCATTTT.